This is a list of T cell receptor beta chains from one sample in a study of T-cell reconstitution after alpha-beta-depleted transplantation in children. Using its own MiXCR run on the PCR reads, TCRdb lists one record per CDR3 protein. The sample lists roughly 200,000 distinct CDR3 sequences, approximately 6.8% occurring once. The sample in question was PBMCs from the stem cell graft donor, obtained from the stem cell graft. These receptors came from a human donor who donated a stem cell graft to a child with Wiskott-Aldrich syndrome. Both conserved end residues are trimmed from each CDR3. Clone size is given for some rows only: seen once, a few or many times, or a class if the clone is expanded.

v_gene,abundance,CDR3aa
TRBV12-3/TRBV12-4,many,ASSLTADSNQPQH
TRBV5-4,NA,ASSLRTSANEQY
TRBV12-3/TRBV12-4,many,ASSFGGNRDTQY
TRBV4-1,many,ASSQVKGVVTSGANVLT
TRBV7-2,many,ASSLFNGADEKLF
TRBV5-1,many,ASSLAGTGSPLH
TRBV28,few,AGGGRNNEQF
TRBV12-3/TRBV12-4,many,ASSFGSSGNTIY
TRBV12-3/TRBV12-4,NA,ASSSTGDLYEQY
TRBV5-1,many,ASSPRTSGGLEQF